The next 17 T cell receptor beta chains were all read from a single sample in a study of CD8+ T cells in alopecia areata. Extracted RNA was reverse transcribed into cDNA, the sequencing template. Generated by immunoSEQ multiplex PCR, the TCRdb table keeps only in-frame clones and is missing some. The table has 150,000 to 180,000 clones, around half seen once; the top ten hold around 19%. The sample consisted of CD8+ T cells sorted from blood, taken at week 0. These receptor sequences come from a human donor with alopecia areata.

This chain connects TRBV27 to TRBJ1-1; tentatively, D is TRBD1 (6 bases). Trimming took 3 bases from V and 13 from J, leaving 18 bases between them. The CDR3 loop spans 13 amino acids. The germline V gene encodes CDR1 MNHEY and CDR2 SMNVEV (reference sequence). CDR3 nucleotides: TGTGCCAGCAGTTTGAATTTGCAGGGGCCGGGTTTCTTT. The encoded protein is CASSLNLQGPGFF.

The genes are TRBV5-1 and TRBJ1-1, with D maybe TRBD1 (5 bases). V was shortened by 5 bases and J by 6 bases, with 8 bases between the two germline ends. Germline V gene lookup returns CDR1 SGHRS and CDR2 YFSETQ. The CDR3 length is 11 residues. CDR3 nucleotide sequence: TGCGCCAGCAGGATGGGACCTGAAGCTTTCTTT. Translating gives CASRMGPEAFF.

This chain connects TRBV29-1 to TRBJ1-2; no clear D gene. The CDR3 totals 14 residues. From germline, CDR1 is SQVTM and CDR2 ANQGSEA. The V end lost 4 bases, the J end lost 0 bases, and 12 bases lay between the germline ends. DNA of the CDR3: TGCAGCGTTGTTTGGGCAGATTCTAACTATGGCTACACCTTC. Its translation: CSVVWADSNYGYTF.

This clone turned up a few times. The rearrangement uses TRBV19 and TRBJ2-1, with D perhaps TRBD2 (6 bases). CDR1 is LNHDA, CDR2 SQIVND, per germline (reference sequence). The CDR3 runs to 13 residues. The germline V and J ends were trimmed by 8 bases and 4 bases, with 12 bases remaining between them. The DNA of the CDR3 is TGTGCCAGTGGGATCGGGGGATACAATGAGCAGTTCTTC. Encoded protein: CASGIGGYNEQFF. The full variable domain, in which reference TRBV19 and TRBJ2-1 provide the parts outside the CDR3, is DGGITQSPKYLFRKEGQNVTLSCEQNLNHDAMYWYRQDPGQGLRLIYYSQIVNDFQKGDIAEGYSVSREKKESFPLTVTSAQKNPTAFYLCASGIGGYNEQFFGPGTRLTVL.

This chain joins TRBV27 and TRBJ1-4; possible D gene TRBD1, 6 bases. The V gene's germline CDR1 is MNHEY and CDR2 SMNVEV (reference sequence). Trimming shortened V by 5 bases and J by 8 bases, and 15 bases separated the two germline ends. CDR3 length equals 14 residues. The CDR3 bases are TGTGCCAGCAGTCCACAGGGATTAGGCGAAAAACTGTTTTTT. It codes for CASSPQGLGEKLFF.

The V and J genes are TRBV2 and TRBJ2-3, with 11 bases matching TRBD2. V was clipped by 9 bases and J by 2 bases; unmatched bases: 4. Germline values: CDR1 SNHLY, CDR2 FYNNEI. The CDR3 runs to 14 residues. The CDR3 sequence is CASTGLAATDTQYF. The CDR3 nucleotides are TGTGCCAGTACGGGACTAGCGGCCACAGATACGCAGTATTTT.

This chain uses TRBV20-1 with TRBJ2-1, with D uncertain. Germline CDR1 and CDR2: DFQATT and SNEGSKA (reference sequence). Trimming cost V 2 bases and J 12 bases, with 5 bases left between them. This CDR3 contains 9 residues. The CDR3 here is CSARRWQFF. The CDR3 bases are TGCAGTGCTAGACGATGGCAGTTCTTC.

This chain connects TRBV27 to TRBJ2-1; tentative D call: TRBD2 (5 bases). This CDR3 comprises 14 residues. V lost 5 bases to trimming and J lost 3 bases, with 11 bases between them. CDR1 MNHEY and CDR2 SMNVEV come from the germline V gene (reference sequence). CDR3 in DNA: TGTGCCAGCAGTCTCTCGGACTTCTACAATGAGCAGTTCTTC. Residues: CASSLSDFYNEQFF.

The chain couples TRBV11-1 to TRBJ2-6; D might be TRBD1 (6 bases). The CDR3 covers 17 residues. Trimming removed 4 bases at V and 0 bases at J, with 13 bases between. Germline V lookup: CDR1 SGHAT, CDR2 FQDESV (reference sequence). This CDR3 is CASSSNTGISGANVLTF. CDR3 sequence (DNA): TGTGCCAGCAGCTCCAATACAGGGATCTCTGGGGCCAACGTCCTGACTTTC.

V gene TRBV23-1 combines with J gene TRBJ2-2; D uncertain. TRBV23-1 is given ORF status, its function remaining uncertain. This CDR3 region has 17 residues. Trimming left V 7 bases short and J 4 bases short, with 22 bases between. CDR3 nucleotides: TGCGCCAGCACGTTGGGCAACCAGGTGCCCTCCACCGGGGAGCTGTTTTTT. Encoded protein: CASTLGNQVPSTGELFF.

CDR3 DNA: TGTGCCAGCAGCTTAAGAAGAAGCTCCTACGAGCAGTACTTC. Translating gives CASSLRRSSYEQYF. The V call is TRBV11-2, the J call TRBJ2-7; no clear D gene. This CDR3 spans 14 amino acids. The germline gives CDR1 SGHAT, CDR2 FQNNGV. Trimming took 2 bases from V and 0 from J, leaving 8 bases between them.

The V call is TRBV2, the J call TRBJ2-2; D unresolved. The V and J ends lost 5 bases and 4 bases respectively, with 8 bases between them. The germline V gene encodes CDR1 SNHLY and CDR2 FYNNEI. The CDR3 consists of 13 residues. As DNA, the CDR3 is TGTGCCAGCAGTTTTCAGTTCACCGGGGAGCTGTTTTTT. Amino acids: CASSFQFTGELFF. Filled out from reference TRBV2 and TRBJ2-2, the complete variable domain reads EPEVTQTPSHQVTQMGQEVILRCVPISNHLYFYWYRQILGQKVEFLVSFYNNEISEKSEIFDDQFSVERPDGSNFTLKIRSTKLEDSAMYFCASSFQFTGELFFGEGSRLTVL.

V usage is TRBV15 and J usage is TRBJ1-5; tentatively, D is TRBD1 (6 bases). CDR3 length equals 16 residues. The germline V gene has CDR1 LNHNV and CDR2 YYDKDF (reference sequence). V was trimmed by 5 bases and J by 2 bases, leaving 16 bases between them. This CDR3 reads CATSEDSAYGNQPQHF. The CDR3 DNA is TGTGCCACCAGCGAGGACAGCGCTTATGGCAATCAGCCCCAGCATTTT. Filled out from reference TRBV15 and TRBJ1-5, the complete variable domain reads DAMVIQNPRYQVTQFGKPVTLSCSQTLNHNVMYWYQQKSSQAPKLLFHYYDKDFNNEADTPDNFQSRRPNTSFCFLDIRSPGLGDTAMYLCATSEDSAYGNQPQHFGDGTRLSIL.

A few counts support this clone. V and J are TRBV7-8 and TRBJ2-7; D may match TRBD1 or TRBD2 (5 bases each). Germline V lookup: CDR1 SGHVS, CDR2 FQNEAQ. The CDR3 sequence is 14 residues long. The V end was cut by 1 base, the J end by 6 bases, with 13 bases between. Here the CDR3 reads CASSLGGRGSEQYF. The CDR3 region has the DNA TGTGCCAGCAGCTTAGGAGGTCGGGGCTCCGAGCAGTACTTC.

The chain has TRBV29-1 and TRBJ1-2, with D perhaps matching TRBD1 (6 bases). V gave up 1 base and J gave up 0 bases, with 21 bases separating them. The germline V gene encodes CDR1 SQVTM and CDR2 ANQGSEA. The CDR3 length is 18 residues. This CDR3 reads CSVEGGGRDSLTNYGYTF. CDR3 DNA sequence: TGCAGCGTTGAAGGGGGGGGGCGCGACAGCCTCACTAACTATGGCTACACCTTC.

This clone was recorded only once. This rearrangement joins TRBV15 to TRBJ2-5; TRBD1 is a possible D gene (6 bases). The CDR3 length is 14 residues. Germline values: CDR1 LNHNV, CDR2 YYDKDF (reference sequence). Trimming shortened V by 5 bases and J by 5 bases, and 15 bases separated the two germline ends. The CDR3 region has the DNA TGTGCCACCAGCGTGGGGGCCCTACGGGAGACCCAGTACTTC. It translates to CATSVGALRETQYF.

This clone was recorded a few times. The V call is TRBV7-6, the J call TRBJ2-7, with D perhaps matching TRBD1 or TRBD2 (5 bases each). This CDR3 has 14 residues. Trimming left V 1 base short and J 3 bases short, with 10 bases between. CDR1 is SGHVS, CDR2 FNYEAQ, per germline. This CDR3 is CASSLGQGDYEQYF. In nucleotides, the CDR3 is TGTGCCAGCAGCTTAGGTCAGGGAGACTACGAGCAGTACTTC.